This T cell receptor (beta chain) was recovered during a study of blood T cell repertoires in COVID-19. Background on the study: Researchers got acute and convalescent COVID-19 samples from the United States, Italy and Spain. PBMCs, B-cell-depleted T cells, or T cells were the source of the cDNA or gDNA that made up the material.

As processed by the authors: Amplified reference gene primers provided the basis for estimating nucleated cell counts. The assay was immunoSEQ multiplex PCR, and TCRdb's table has in-frame clones only and misses some. V, J and clone size were drawn from that table, and D and trimming were deduced from the DNA. The sample lists roughly 120,000 clones, more than 75% seen once, with less than 3.5% in the top ten. V lost 5 bases to trimming and J lost 2 bases, with 21 bases between them. The CDR3 spans 17 residues. Germline V CDR1 and CDR2: MNHNY, SVGAGI (reference sequence). The sequenced sample was peripheral blood. This receptor was obtained from a woman between 50 and 59 years old with acute or convalescent COVID-19. V usage is TRBV6-6 and J usage is TRBJ1-2; D may be TRBD1 (5 bases). The DNA of the CDR3 is TGTGCCAGCAGTCCCGCGATTGGGCGGGGGGTAAACTATGGCTACACCTTC. Its protein is CASSPAIGRGVNYGYTF.